The 14 T cell receptor beta chains in this list originate from one sample, sequenced in a study of naive and memory T cell subsets. Study-level points and caveats: Possibly reflecting memory cells re-expressing CD45RA, a few larger clonotypes occurred in naive repertoires, especially CD8.

These receptors' antigens are unknown. Two oligonucleotides, mixed equimolar, formed the beta constant-region primer covering TRBC1 and TRBC2. Four rounds of PCR amplified the ligated cDNA using nested alpha and beta constant-region primers plus SP2. TCRdb re-called the UMI-ligation and nested PCR reads through MiXCR, storing one row per CDR3 protein. This table holds 150,000 or so distinct CDR3 sequences, roughly 20% found once. The sequenced material came from naive CD4+ T cells from blood. Receptors originate from a human donor in good health.

This clonotype was seen only a few times. V usage is TRBV6-5 and J usage is TRBJ1-5; D is unresolved. Trimming took 0 bases from V and 0 from J, leaving 3 bases between them. Germline V gene sequence: CDR1 MNHEY, CDR2 SVGAGI. The CDR3 contains 14 residues. The CDR3 DNA is TGTGCCAGCAGTTACTCAGCTAGCAATCAGCCCCAGCATTTT. Amino acids: CASSYSASNQPQHF.

This clonotype was seen many times. V and J are TRBV2 and TRBJ2-7; D gene unclear. The CDR3 is 12 residues long. V dropped 4 bases and J dropped 5 bases, with 9 bases sitting between them. CDR1 SNHLY and CDR2 FYNNEI come from the germline V gene. CDR3 protein: CASSVQRHEQYF. The DNA for the CDR3 is TGTGCCAGCAGTGTGCAGAGGCACGAGCAGTACTTC.

The chain employs TRBV6-5 and TRBJ1-2, with a possible D match to TRBD1 (6 bases). This CDR3 has 16 residues. Trimming pared 0 bases from V and 4 bases from J, leaving 15 bases between. Per germline, CDR1 MNHEY and CDR2 SVGAGI. CDR3 protein: CASSYSGRGRVYGYTF. CDR3 coding DNA: TGTGCCAGCAGTTACTCCGGCAGGGGAAGGGTCTATGGCTACACCTTC.

This clonotype was seen more than once but under ten times. V is TRBV28 and J is TRBJ2-1, with 16 bases lining up with TRBD2. The CDR3 length is 15 residues. Germline V CDR1 and CDR2: MDHEN, SYDVKM. Trimming at V came to 5 bases and at J to 10 bases, leaving 5 bases not matched to a gene. The CDR3 coding sequence is TGTGCCAGCAGTCCCGGGACTAGCGGGAGGGGGGAGCAGTTCTTC. This encodes CASSPGTSGRGEQFF.

This clonotype was counted a few times. V and J are TRBV11-2 and TRBJ2-7; the D gene is possibly TRBD2 (5 bases). V was trimmed by 6 bases and J by 2 bases, leaving 17 bases between them. Germline V CDR1 and CDR2: SGHAT, FQNNGV. There are 15 residues in the CDR3. The CDR3 DNA follows: TGTGCCAGCAGGCTACCGGGGTCGACACCCTACGAGCAGTACTTC. It encodes CASRLPGSTPYEQYF.

This clonotype has just a few counts. For the CDR3, the DNA is TGTGCCAGCAGTTTTGAATGGCAGGGTAAAACTGAAGCTTTCTTT. It yields the protein CASSFEWQGKTEAFF. The V and J genes are TRBV27 and TRBJ1-1; possibly TRBD1 for D (5 bases). Per the germline V gene, CDR1 is MNHEY and CDR2 is SMNVEV (reference sequence). The CDR3 is 15 residues long. The V end was cut by 3 bases, the J end by 5 bases, with 16 bases between.

The chain employs TRBV5-5 and TRBJ2-1, with 7 bases aligning to TRBD1. Trimming took 3 bases from V and 10 from J; bases not matched to a gene: 7. This CDR3 region has 13 residues. CDR1 is SGHKS, CDR2 YYEKEE, per germline (reference sequence). This CDR3 reads CASSSLGQREQFF. The CDR3 nucleotides read TGTGCCAGCAGCTCATTGGGACAGAGGGAGCAGTTCTTC.

The chain recombines TRBV28 with TRBJ2-3; 7 nucleotides agree with TRBD2. V shed 7 bases, J shed 0 bases, and the junction held 1 base outside the gene matches. The CDR3 has 13 residues. Germline V CDR1 and CDR2: MDHEN, SYDVKM. The CDR3 coding sequence is TGTGCCAGCACTAGCGGTAGCACAGATACGCAGTATTTT. Translated: CASTSGSTDTQYF.

The V and J genes are TRBV19 and TRBJ1-5; D remains ambiguous. Germline V gene sequence: CDR1 LNHDA, CDR2 SQIVND (reference sequence). The CDR3 runs 12 residues. Trimming left V 3 bases short and J 6 bases short, with 6 bases between. The CDR3 DNA sequence: TGTGCCAGTAGTATCTGGTCTCAGCCCCAGCATTTT. This encodes CASSIWSQPQHF.

The table lists this clonotype with many counts. The chain's CDR3 is CAISPYRAGEETQYF. Written as DNA, the CDR3 is TGTGCCATCAGCCCCTACAGGGCTGGGGAAGAGACCCAGTACTTC. This chain links TRBV10-3 with TRBJ2-5, with D perhaps matching TRBD1 (6 bases). The CDR3 runs 15 residues. Germline values: CDR1 ENHRY, CDR2 SYGVKD. V gave up 6 bases and J gave up 3 bases, with 17 bases separating them.

The rearrangement joins TRBV28 to TRBJ2-5; D call uncertain. V shed 2 bases and J shed 8 bases, with 12 bases lying between them. The CDR3 is made up of 13 amino acids. Germline lookup yields CDR1 MDHEN and CDR2 SYDVKM. The chain's CDR3 is CASSLASLRTQYF. Here the CDR3 DNA reads TGTGCCAGCAGTTTAGCCTCCCTTCGAACCCAGTACTTC.

This chain links TRBV20-1 with TRBJ2-1; tentative D call: TRBD2 (6 bases). CDR3 length: 14 residues. The germline CDR1 and CDR2 sequences are DFQATT and SNEGSKA (reference sequence). Between the trimmed V and J ends, which lost 4 bases and 7 bases, there was a span of 17 bases. The CDR3 DNA follows: TGCAGTGCTAACGGACGCGGGGCGGAAAATGAGCAGTTCTTC. Amino acids: CSANGRGAENEQFF.

This clonotype was detected a few times. V gene TRBV20-1 combines with J gene TRBJ2-1, with TRBD2 identical over 11 bases. Germline V gene sequence: CDR1 DFQATT, CDR2 SNEGSKA (reference sequence). The CDR3 covers 15 residues. V was clipped by 1 base and J by 8 bases; unmatched bases: 7. CDR3 residues: CSARVSGRAVDEQFF. CDR3 coding DNA: TGCAGTGCTAGAGTTAGCGGGAGGGCCGTAGATGAGCAGTTCTTC.

This clonotype was recorded many times. CDR3 loop: CASGRESSGRVTGELFF. The CDR3, as DNA: TGTGCTAGTGGCCGAGAATCTAGCGGGAGGGTTACCGGGGAGCTGTTTTTT. V usage is TRBV12-5 and J usage is TRBJ2-2, with 12 bases aligning to TRBD2. V gave up 6 bases and J gave up 5 bases; unmatched junction bases: 10. The CDR3 spans 17 residues. Germline loops: CDR1 LGHNT, CDR2 FRNRAP. The full variable domain, rest sourced from reference TRBV12-5 and TRBJ2-2, is DARVTQTPRHKVTEMGQEVTMRCQPILGHNTVFWYRQTMMQGLELLAYFRNRAPLDDSGMPKDRFSAEMPDATLATLKIQPSEPRDSAVYFCASGRESSGRVTGELFFGEGSRLTVL.